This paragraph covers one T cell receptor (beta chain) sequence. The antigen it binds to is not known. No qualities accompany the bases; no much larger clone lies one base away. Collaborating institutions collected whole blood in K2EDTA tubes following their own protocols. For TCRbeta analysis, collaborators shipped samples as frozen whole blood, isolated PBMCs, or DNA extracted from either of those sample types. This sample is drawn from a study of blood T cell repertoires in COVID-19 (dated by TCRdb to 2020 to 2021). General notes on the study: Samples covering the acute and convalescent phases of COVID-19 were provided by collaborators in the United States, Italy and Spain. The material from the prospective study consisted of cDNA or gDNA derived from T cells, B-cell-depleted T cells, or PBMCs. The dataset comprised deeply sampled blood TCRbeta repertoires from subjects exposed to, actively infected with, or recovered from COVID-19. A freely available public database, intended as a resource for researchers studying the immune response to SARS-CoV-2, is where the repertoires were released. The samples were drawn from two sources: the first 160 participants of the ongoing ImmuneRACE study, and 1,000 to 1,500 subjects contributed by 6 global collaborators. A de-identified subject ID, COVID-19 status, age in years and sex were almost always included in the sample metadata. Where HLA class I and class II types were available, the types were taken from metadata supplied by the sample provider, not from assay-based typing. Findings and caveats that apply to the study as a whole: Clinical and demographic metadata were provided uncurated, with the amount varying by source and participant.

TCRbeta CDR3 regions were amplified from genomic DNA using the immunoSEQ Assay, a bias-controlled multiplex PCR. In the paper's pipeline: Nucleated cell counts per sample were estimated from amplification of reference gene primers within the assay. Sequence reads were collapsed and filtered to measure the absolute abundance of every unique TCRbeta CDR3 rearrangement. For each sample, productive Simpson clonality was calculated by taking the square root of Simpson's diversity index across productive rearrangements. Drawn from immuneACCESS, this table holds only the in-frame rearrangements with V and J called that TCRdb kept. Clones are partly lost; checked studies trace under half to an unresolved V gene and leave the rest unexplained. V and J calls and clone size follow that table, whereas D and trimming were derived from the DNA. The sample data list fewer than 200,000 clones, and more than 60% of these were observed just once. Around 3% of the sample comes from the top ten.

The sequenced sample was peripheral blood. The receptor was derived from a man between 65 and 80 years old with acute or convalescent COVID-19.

The bases read TGCAGCGTTACGCTCCGGGACAGGGAATTCAACACCATATATTTT. It translates as CSVTLRDREFNTIYF. The chain is encoded by TRBV29-1 joined to TRBJ1-3; 9 bases in between match TRBD1. From the cysteine through the phenylalanine, the CDR3 covers 15 amino acids. Only the CDR3 part of the read is kept: 45 bases, read in frame from the first base. After removal of 5 bases from V and 7 bases from J, the junction retains 12 bases not matched to a gene. The germline V gene sets CDR1 to SQVTM and CDR2 to ANQGSEA. The variable domain in full, with residues beyond the CDR3 obtained from the reference TRBV29-1 and TRBJ1-3 genes, is SAVISQKPSRDICQRGTSLTIQCQVDSQVTMMFWYRQQPGQSLTLIATANQGSEATYESGFVIDKFPISRPNLTFSTLTVSNMSPEDSSIYLCSVTLRDREFNTIYFGEGSWLTVV.